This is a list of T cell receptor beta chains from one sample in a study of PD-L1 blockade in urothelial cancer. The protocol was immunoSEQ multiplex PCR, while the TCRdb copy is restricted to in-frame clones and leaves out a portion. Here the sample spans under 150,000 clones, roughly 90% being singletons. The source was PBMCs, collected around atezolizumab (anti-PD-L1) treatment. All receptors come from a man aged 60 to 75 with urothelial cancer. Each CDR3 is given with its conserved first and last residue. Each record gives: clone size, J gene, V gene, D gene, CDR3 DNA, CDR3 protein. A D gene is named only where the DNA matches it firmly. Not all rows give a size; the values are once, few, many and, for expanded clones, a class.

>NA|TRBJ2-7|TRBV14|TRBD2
TGTGCCAGCAGCCAAGGGCGGGCGGGGGGTTCCTACGAGCAGTACTTC
CASSQGRAGGSYEQYF
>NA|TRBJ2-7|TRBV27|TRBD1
TGTGCCAGCAGTTTATACCAGGGGGCTATGCACTACGAGCAGTACTTC
CASSLYQGAMHYEQYF
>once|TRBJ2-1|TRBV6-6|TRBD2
TGTGCCAGCAGTTACCGGACTAGCGGCCCTTACTATGAGCAGTTCTTC
CASSYRTSGPYYEQFF
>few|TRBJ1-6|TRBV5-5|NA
TGTGCCAGCAGCTTGGCGGGGGTTTATGTGAATTCACCCCTCCACTTT
CASSLAGVYVNSPLHF
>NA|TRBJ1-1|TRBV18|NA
TGTGCCAGCTCACCAGAGAGAGGCGACACTGAAGCTTTCTTT
CASSPERGDTEAFF
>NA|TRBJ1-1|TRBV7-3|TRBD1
TGTGCCAGCAGCGGGGGCCCCGGGACAGCTAACACTGAAGCTTTCTTT
CASSGGPGTANTEAFF
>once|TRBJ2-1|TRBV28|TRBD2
TGTGCCAGCAGACCCCCGGGACTAGATGGTGAGCAGTTCTTC
CASRPPGLDGEQFF
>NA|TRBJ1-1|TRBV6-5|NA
TGTGCCAGCAGGAGAGGGCTCGACAGGGAAGCTTTCTTT
CASRRGLDREAFF
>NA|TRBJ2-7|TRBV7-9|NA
TGTGCCACCATAGCAGGCTCTGACAGAAGCCTCTACGAGCAGTACTTC
CATIAGSDRSLYEQYF
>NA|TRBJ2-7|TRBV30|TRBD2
TGTGCCTGGGCAAACGCCCCGGGGACTAGCTACGAGCAGTACTTC
CAWANAPGTSYEQYF
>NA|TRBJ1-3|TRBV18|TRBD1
TGTGCCAGCTCACCTTCGGGACAGGCTTTCTCTGGAAACACCATATATTTT
CASSPSGQAFSGNTIYF
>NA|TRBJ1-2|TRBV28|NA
TGTGCCAGCAGTTTAACGAGGGCCCGGGGCTACACCTTC
CASSLTRARGYTF
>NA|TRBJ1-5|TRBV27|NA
TGTGCCAGCAGTTTCCGGGACGGGAGGCAGCCCCAGCATTTT
CASSFRDGRQPQHF
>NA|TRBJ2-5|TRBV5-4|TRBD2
TGTGCCAGCAGCTTGGTCTCGCTCGGGGGGGCCTCAGCAGAGACCCAGTACTTC
CASSLVSLGGASAETQYF
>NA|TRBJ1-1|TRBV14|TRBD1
TGTGCCAGCAGCCTCCGGACAGGAGGGGGGAACACTGAAGCTTTCTTT
CASSLRTGGGNTEAFF
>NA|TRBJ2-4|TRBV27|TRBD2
TGTGCCAGCAGTTGGCGCGGGGGGGTGGACATTCAGTACTTC
CASSWRGGVDIQYF
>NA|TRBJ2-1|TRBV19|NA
TGTGCCAGTAGTATTCCCACTAGCTTTCCTGAGCAGTTCTTC
CASSIPTSFPEQFF
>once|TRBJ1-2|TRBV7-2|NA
TGTGCCAGCAGCTTAGGTACGGAGGGATATGGCTACACCTTC
CASSLGTEGYGYTF
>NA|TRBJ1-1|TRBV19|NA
TGTGCCAGTAGCCGCGCCTCGTCAGGACTATACACTGAAGCTTTCTTT
CASSRASSGLYTEAFF
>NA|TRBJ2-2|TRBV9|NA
TGTGCCAGCAGCGATTCCCAATACACCGGGGAGCTGTTTTTT
CASSDSQYTGELFF
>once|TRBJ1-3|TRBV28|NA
TGTGCCAGCAGTCCACCCAGGGGATCTGGAAACACCATATATTTT
CASSPPRGSGNTIYF
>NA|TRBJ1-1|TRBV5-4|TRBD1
TGTGCCAGCAGCCTGGACAGGGTGGACACTGAAGCTTTCTTT
CASSLDRVDTEAFF
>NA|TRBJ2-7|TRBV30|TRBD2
TGTGCCTGGAGTAGCGGGGCAGGGCGATACTACGAGCAGTACTTC
CAWSSGAGRYYEQYF
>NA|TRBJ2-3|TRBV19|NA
TGTGCCAGTAGCGGGGGACGGCCCAGAGATACGCAGTATTTT
CASSGGRPRDTQYF
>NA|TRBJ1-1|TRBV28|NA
TGTGCCAGCAGTTCCCCCCTTGACAGTTACACTGAAGCTTTCTTT
CASSSPLDSYTEAFF
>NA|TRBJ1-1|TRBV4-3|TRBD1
TGCGCCAGCAGCCATGGACCGGACAGGCTAGAAGCTTTCTTT
CASSHGPDRLEAFF
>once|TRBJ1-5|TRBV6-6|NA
TGTGCCAGCTGGGAGCAAGGGTACGGCAATCAGCCCCAGCATTTT
CASWEQGYGNQPQHF
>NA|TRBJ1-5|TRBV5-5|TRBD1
TGTGCCAGCAGCTTCGGACAGGGACTCGAGACCCAGCATTTT
CASSFGQGLETQHF
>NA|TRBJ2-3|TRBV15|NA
TGTGCCACCAGCAGAGATACCCTAAGCACAGATACGCAGTATTTT
CATSRDTLSTDTQYF
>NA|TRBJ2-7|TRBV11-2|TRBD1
TGTGTCAGCAGCTTAGCCGGACCCGGGACAGGGGGCGAGCAGTACTTC
CVSSLAGPGTGGEQYF
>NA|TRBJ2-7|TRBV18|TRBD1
TGTGCCAGCTCACCCACCGGGACAGGGGGCCTCGAGCAGTACTTC
CASSPTGTGGLEQYF
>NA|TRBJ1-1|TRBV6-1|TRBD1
TGTGCCAGCAGTGCGCGGACAGGGGGGGACACTGAAGCTTTCTTT
CASSARTGGDTEAFF
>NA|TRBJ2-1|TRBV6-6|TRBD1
TGTGCCAGCACCCCCGAGACAGGGGCCTTCTACAATGAGCAGTTCTTC
CASTPETGAFYNEQFF
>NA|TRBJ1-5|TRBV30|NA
TGTGCCTGGAGTGTAGGGGACTCCAGCAATCAGCCCCAGCATTTT
CAWSVGDSSNQPQHF
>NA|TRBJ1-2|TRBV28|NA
TGTGCCAGCAGTGGGACATCATACTATGGCTACACCTTC
CASSGTSYYGYTF
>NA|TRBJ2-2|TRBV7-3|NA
TGTGCCAGCAGCTTAATTGTCACTCCGAACACCGGGGAGCTGTTTTTT
CASSLIVTPNTGELFF
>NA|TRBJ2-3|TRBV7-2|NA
TGTGCCAGCAGCTTAGGGCTAGCAATGGTAGATACGCAGTATTTT
CASSLGLAMVDTQYF
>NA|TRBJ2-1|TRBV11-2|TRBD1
TGTGCCAGCAGCTTTCCCCCCGGGACAGGGGCCTATGAGCAGTTCTTC
CASSFPPGTGAYEQFF
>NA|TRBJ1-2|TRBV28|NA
TGTGCCAGCAGTTTATGGGGTCTAGTATATGGCTACACCTTC
CASSLWGLVYGYTF
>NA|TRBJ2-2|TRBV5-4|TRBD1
TGTGCCAGCAGCCCGGGTGGCAGGGGGTTCGGGGAGCTGTTTTTT
CASSPGGRGFGELFF
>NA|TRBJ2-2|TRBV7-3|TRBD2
TGTGCCAGCAGCTCCCGGACTAGCGGAGGGGAGCTGTTTTTT
CASSSRTSGGELFF
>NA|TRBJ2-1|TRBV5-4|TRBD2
TGTGCCAGCAGCCCAGCGGGATCTTACAATGAGCAGTTCTTC
CASSPAGSYNEQFF
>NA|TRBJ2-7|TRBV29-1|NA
TGCAGCGGGGGACACAACTACGAGCAGTACTTC
CSGGHNYEQYF
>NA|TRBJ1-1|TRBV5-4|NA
TGTGCCAGCAGCCCCCCTAGGCCAAACACTGAAGCTTTCTTT
CASSPPRPNTEAFF
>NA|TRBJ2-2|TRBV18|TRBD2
TGTGCCAGCTCACCAACCCGGACTAGCGGATACACCGGGGAGCTGTTTTTT
CASSPTRTSGYTGELFF
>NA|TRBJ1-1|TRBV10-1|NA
TGCGCCAGCAGCAAGACAGGGAACACTGAAGCTTTCTTT
CASSKTGNTEAFF
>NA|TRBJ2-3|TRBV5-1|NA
TGCGCCAGCAGCGTCTCCGCGGGGATACGCACAGATACGCAGTATTTT
CASSVSAGIRTDTQYF
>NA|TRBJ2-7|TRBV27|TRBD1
TGTGCCAGCAGTTGGGGACAGGCCTCGGAGCAGTACTTC
CASSWGQASEQYF
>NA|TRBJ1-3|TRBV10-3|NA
TGTGCCATCATAAAGAGCTCTGGAAACACCATATATTTT
CAIIKSSGNTIYF
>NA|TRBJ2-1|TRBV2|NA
TGTGCCAGCAGTGAAGCCCTCCCCTACAATGAGCAGTTCTTC
CASSEALPYNEQFF
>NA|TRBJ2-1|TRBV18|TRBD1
TGTGCCAGCTCAAAAGACAGGGCCAATGAGCAGTTCTTC
CASSKDRANEQFF
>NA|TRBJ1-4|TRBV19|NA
TGTGCCAGCCCTCGGGGTAGATGGGCCCCTAATGAAAAACTGTTTTTT
CASPRGRWAPNEKLFF
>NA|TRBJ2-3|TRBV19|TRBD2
TGTGCCAGTAGTATAGGGCTAGCGGGATTTGATACGCAGTATTTT
CASSIGLAGFDTQYF